This T cell receptor beta chain was recorded in a study of shared clonotypes between healthy human individuals (dated by TCRdb to the early 2020s). As for the study more broadly: The cohort comprised two women and a few men aged 18 to 49 years. For each donor, CD4 naive and CD4 memory were each run on three plates, CD8 naive on two plates, and CD8 memory on one plate. To estimate repertoire size and how much clonotypes are shared between individuals, the study performed deep sequencing of blood TCR repertoires from about five healthy adults. Different laboratories and diverse techniques were used to prepare libraries and sequence TCR repertoires, to increase sequencing depth and limit assay-specific biases. Leukapheresis yielded between about 0.9 and 10 billion PBMCs per donor.

Donors were healthy HIV-negative adults with no recently reported acute infections or vaccinations. Only Caucasian adults living in Nashville, Tennessee, USA were represented among the donors. CD4+ T cells were enriched through magnetic negative selection, after which naive cells were positively selected on CD45RA and the remaining negative fraction served as the memory subset. Blood was collected by leukapheresis, and PBMCs were isolated by Ficoll-Histopaque density gradient centrifugation and then cryopreserved in liquid nitrogen vapor phase. Analytical flow cytometry was used to check the purity and quantity of every magnetically sorted T cell population. Genomic DNA was isolated from every sorted fraction and measured by UV absorbance on a Nanodrop 2000c. Here is what the overall study found, with its caveats: Pairwise subsampling indicated that sequencing depth was expected to affect the degree of clonotype sharing among donors. Estimated clonotype richness was generally larger for naive than for memory subsets. The small number of donors limited the genetic and exposure-history diversity represented. Sampling was restricted to blood, and TCR repertoires in tissues likely differ from the TCR repertoires found in blood. Incomplete sequencing was indicated by rarefaction of sorted-subset datasets, despite the large sequencing depth. Compared with non-shared clonotypes, clonotypes shared by all four sorted-subset donors had higher generation probabilities. About 5% of naive CD4, approximately 3.7% of naive CD8, approximately 2.2% of memory CD4, and about 0.4% of memory CD8 clonotypes were shared across a few donors.

The CDR3 measures 14 amino acids from cysteine to phenylalanine. The kept DNA is CDR3 alone, 42 bases in frame from the first base. Trimming costs V 8 bases and J 1 base, and their ends lie 12 bases apart. The CDR1 and CDR2 encoded by the germline V gene are SNHLY and FYNNEI. A note on this clone: There is no known antigen for this receptor. The input lacks base qualities; no much larger clone sits a single base away.

Using the deep immunoSEQ assay, multiplex PCR amplified TCR CDR3 regions from genomic DNA. Genomic DNA extracted from each cell subset was distributed evenly over all wells of several immunoSEQ 96-well plates, and each plate served as one replicate. Each replicate PCR for sorted subsets received around 200 ng genomic DNA, equal to tens of thousands of T cell genomes. Purified libraries were measured with a Qubit 3.0 fluorometer, size-checked on a Bioanalyzer 2100, and measured again with the KAPA Library Quantification kit. Every immunoSEQ 96-well plate was sequenced on a dedicated single-read 150-cycle Illumina NextSeq 550 flow cell. Processing in the source paper ran as follows. Because only junctional sequences without quality scores were contained in the immunoSEQ output, filtering matching that applied to full-length reads could not be performed. Sequences were annotated with PyIR, a Python wrapper for IgBLAST v1.9, using IMGT germline references to assign V/J genes and CDR3. Reads with weak V/J assignments (E-value above 1e-6), missing CDR3, stop codons, out-of-frame junctions, or ambiguous translated residues were removed. A V3J clonotype was defined by an identical inferred V gene, J gene, and CDR3 amino acid sequence. The percentage overlap between two repertoires was calculated by dividing the number of shared unique clonotypes by the size of the smaller repertoire. Repertoire richness was assessed with RTK rarefaction, the Chao1 estimator, and Recon v2.1 estimates of unobserved clonotypes. Generation probabilities were computed with OLGA for all TCRbeta clonotypes obtained by the gDNA method from several donors. The table was pulled from immuneACCESS by TCRdb, which kept in-frame rearrangements only. Such tables lose some clones; where checked, under half of the loss comes from unresolved V genes, and the rest has no known cause. That table gives V, J and clone size, and the DNA gave D and trimming. In this sample the table shows about 2 million clones, roughly 94% of which occur a single time. Jointly, the top ten make up 0.13% of the sample.

The TCR sequence derives from a young man in good health. In this chain, TRBV2 is recombined with TRBJ2-1, with the D call perhaps TRBD1 or TRBD2, each one matching 5 bases. Specimen: naive CD4+ T cells sorted from blood. In light of the paper, this sample's cell subset or site label describes: CD45RA+ positively selected. CDR3 sequence: CASQRGGSYNEQFF. The DNA sequence is given as TGTGCCAGCCAACGGGGCGGTTCCTACAATGAGCAGTTCTTC.